This T cell receptor (beta chain) was documented in a study of T-cell memory formation after mild COVID-19. This clonotype was seen only a few times. Antigen: not known. It was 5'RACE with constant-segment primers that produced the TCR alpha and TCR beta cDNA libraries, which carried sample barcodes and UMIs. TCRdb passed the 5' RACE reads through MiXCR, listing each CDR3 protein once. In the table there are a few hundred thousand distinct CDR3 sequences, 16% of which are singletons. The CDR3 loop spans 14 amino acids. Germline CDR1 reads MGHDK; CDR2 reads SYGVNS. Trimming left V 2 bases short and J 6 bases short, with 14 bases between. General observations from the study: Researchers found some responding clones in pre-infection memory, a sign that cross-reactive memory joined. CD4+ clones that contracted lay mainly in CM and EM; CD8+ ones lay in EMRA.

The sequenced sample was PBMCs or a T cell subset sorted from them (not recorded which). The clonotype originates from a young man who had mild COVID-19 (a few samples of this study predate the infection). Cell type and time point are not known. The V call is TRBV25-1, the J call TRBJ2-7; D remains unclear. The CDR3 nucleotides are TGTGCCAGCAGTGAACAGAAAGTTAAGGTCGAGCAGTACTTC. Residues: CASSEQKVKVEQYF.